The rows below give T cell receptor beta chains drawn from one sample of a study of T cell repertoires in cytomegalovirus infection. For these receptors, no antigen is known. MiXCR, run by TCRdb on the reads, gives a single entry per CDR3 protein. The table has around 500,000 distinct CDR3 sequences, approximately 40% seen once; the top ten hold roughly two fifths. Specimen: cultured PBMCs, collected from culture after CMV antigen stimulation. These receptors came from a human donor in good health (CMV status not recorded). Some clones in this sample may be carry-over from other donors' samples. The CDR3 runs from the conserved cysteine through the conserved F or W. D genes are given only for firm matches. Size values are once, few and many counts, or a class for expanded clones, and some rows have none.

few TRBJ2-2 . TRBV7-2 TGTGCCAGCAGCTTAACTCTCGGGGAGCTGTTTTTT CASSLTLGELFF
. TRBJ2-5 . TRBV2 TGTGCCAGCAGCGTAGAGCGAGCAACCCAAGAGACCCAGTACTTC CASSVERATQETQYF
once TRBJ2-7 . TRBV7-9 TGTGCCAGCAGCTTAAGGCACGGCACCTACGAGCAGTACTTC CASSLRHGTYEQYF
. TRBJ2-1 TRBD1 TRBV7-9 TGTGCCAGCAGCCGAGCGGGGACAGGGCCCTACAATGAGCAGTTCTTC CASSRAGTGPYNEQFF
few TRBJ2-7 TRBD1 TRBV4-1 TGCGCCAGCAGCCAGGCACAGGGGGCGTCGGGGGAGCAGTACTTC CASSQAQGASGEQYF
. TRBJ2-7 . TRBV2 TGTGCCAGCAGAGCCGGACCGATCTCCTACGAGCAGTACTTC CASRAGPISYEQYF
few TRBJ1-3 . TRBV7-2 TGTGCCAGCAGGCAAACCTCTGGAAACACCATATATTTT CASRQTSGNTIYF
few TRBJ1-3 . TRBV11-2 TGTGCCAGCAGCTCCTTAGGGAGCTCTGGAAACACCATATATTTT CASSSLGSSGNTIYF
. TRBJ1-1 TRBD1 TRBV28 TGTGCCAGCAGGACCCGCCGGGGACAGGGTGAAGCTTTCTTT CASRTRRGQGEAFF
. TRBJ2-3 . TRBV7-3 TGTGCCAGCAGCGGGACCACGGACTTCACAGATACGCAGTATTTT CASSGTTDFTDTQYF
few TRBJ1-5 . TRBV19 TGTGCCAGTAGTAAGTCAGGCAATCAGCCCCAGCATTTT CASSKSGNQPQHF